This is a list of T cell receptor beta chains from one sample in a study of post-analysis software for immune sequencing data. TCRdb re-called the PCR reads with MiXCR, one entry per CDR3 protein. Altogether hundreds of thousands of distinct CDR3 sequences are present, roughly three fifths being singletons, with the ten largest covering around 10%. Material for sequencing was blood. These receptors all come from a girl aged 2-10 years with multiple sclerosis. The CDR3 runs from the conserved cysteine through the conserved F or W. Each record gives: V gene, clone size, D gene, J gene, CDR3 DNA, CDR3 protein. A D gene is named only where the DNA matches it firmly. Part of the rows lack a size; the others show once, few, many or a class for expanded clones.

V gene: TRBV6-5
clone size: few
D gene: -
J gene: TRBJ1-2
CDR3 DNA: TGTGCCAGCAGTTACTCATACAGGAACGCGAAATCTTATGGCTACACCTTC
CDR3 protein: CASSYSYRNAKSYGYTF

V gene: TRBV9
clone size: -
D gene: -
J gene: TRBJ1-6
CDR3 DNA: TGTGCCAGCCAGCTTCACGACAGGCCCCTCCACTTT
CDR3 protein: CASQLHDRPLHF

V gene: TRBV20-1
clone size: -
D gene: TRBD2
J gene: TRBJ2-4
CDR3 DNA: TGCAGTGCTATTCTTGCGACTAGCGGGACTAATGCTGCCAAAAACATTCAGTACTTC
CDR3 protein: CSAILATSGTNAAKNIQYF

V gene: TRBV6-4
clone size: -
D gene: -
J gene: TRBJ2-3
CDR3 DNA: TGTGCCAGCAGTGTGGAGGGATCCGATACGCAGTATTTT
CDR3 protein: CASSVEGSDTQYF

V gene: TRBV7-9
clone size: -
D gene: TRBD2
J gene: TRBJ2-4
CDR3 DNA: TGTGCCAGCAGCTCGGGACTAGCGGGACCCATTCAGTACTTC
CDR3 protein: CASSSGLAGPIQYF

V gene: TRBV5-1
clone size: few
D gene: TRBD2
J gene: TRBJ2-3
CDR3 DNA: TGCGCCAGCAGCTTGGGGTCTAGCGGGAGAACAGATACGCAGTATTTT
CDR3 protein: CASSLGSSGRTDTQYF

V gene: TRBV12-3/TRBV12-4
clone size: -
D gene: -
J gene: TRBJ2-2
CDR3 DNA: TGTGCCAGCAGCCCTGGACTAACCGGGGAGCTGTTTTTT
CDR3 protein: CASSPGLTGELFF

V gene: TRBV6-6
clone size: -
D gene: -
J gene: TRBJ2-5
CDR3 DNA: TGTGCCAGCAGTTTTTCCGGGACCCCAGAGACCCAGTACTTC
CDR3 protein: CASSFSGTPETQYF

V gene: TRBV29-1
clone size: -
D gene: TRBD1
J gene: TRBJ2-5
CDR3 DNA: TGCAGCGTTGAAGAGTGGGGACAGGGGTTAAATGAGCAGTACTTC
CDR3 protein: CSVEEWGQGLNEQYF

V gene: TRBV27
clone size: -
D gene: -
J gene: TRBJ1-1
CDR3 DNA: TGTGCCAGCAGTTTATCGCGAGGCACTGAAGCTTTCTTT
CDR3 protein: CASSLSRGTEAFF

V gene: TRBV29-1
clone size: -
D gene: TRBD1
J gene: TRBJ2-1
CDR3 DNA: TGCAGCGTTGCGGGGACAGAAAATTACAATGAGCAGTTCTTC
CDR3 protein: CSVAGTENYNEQFF

V gene: TRBV2
clone size: -
D gene: -
J gene: TRBJ2-1
CDR3 DNA: TGTGCCAGCAGTGCTAGCGAGACCTACAATGAGCAGTTCTTC
CDR3 protein: CASSASETYNEQFF

V gene: TRBV20-1
clone size: -
D gene: TRBD2
J gene: TRBJ2-5
CDR3 DNA: TGCAGTGCGACTAGCGGAGGGGCCTTGGGAGAGACCCAGTACTTC
CDR3 protein: CSATSGGALGETQYF

V gene: TRBV12-3/TRBV12-4
clone size: -
D gene: -
J gene: TRBJ1-2
CDR3 DNA: TGTGCCAGCCTTCGCAGGGTCTATGGCTACACCTTC
CDR3 protein: CASLRRVYGYTF

V gene: TRBV6-4
clone size: -
D gene: TRBD2
J gene: TRBJ2-1
CDR3 DNA: TGTGCCAGCAGTGACTATAGCGGGGCTCAGTTCTTC
CDR3 protein: CASSDYSGAQFF

V gene: TRBV7-3
clone size: -
D gene: TRBD1
J gene: TRBJ2-5
CDR3 DNA: TGTGCCAGCAGCTCCAGACAGGGGGCGGATCTCGATGAGCAGTACTTC
CDR3 protein: CASSSRQGADLDEQYF

V gene: TRBV7-9
clone size: -
D gene: -
J gene: TRBJ2-3
CDR3 DNA: TGTGCCAGCAGGATAACTAGACGCGCAGATACGCAGTATTTT
CDR3 protein: CASRITRRADTQYF

V gene: TRBV4-1
clone size: -
D gene: -
J gene: TRBJ2-1
CDR3 DNA: TGCGCCAGCAGCCCCCCCGGGGTCGGGTCCTACAATGAGCAGTTCTTC
CDR3 protein: CASSPPGVGSYNEQFF

V gene: TRBV2
clone size: -
D gene: TRBD1
J gene: TRBJ1-5
CDR3 DNA: TGTGCCAGCAGTGTAGGACAGGCGAAAAATCAGCCCCAGCATTTT
CDR3 protein: CASSVGQAKNQPQHF

V gene: TRBV6-5
clone size: few
D gene: TRBD2
J gene: TRBJ2-1
CDR3 DNA: TGTGCCAGCAGGCCCGGACTAGCGGCTTACAATGAGCAGTTCTTC
CDR3 protein: CASRPGLAAYNEQFF

V gene: TRBV7-2
clone size: -
D gene: -
J gene: TRBJ2-5
CDR3 DNA: TGTGCCAGCAGCTTACAGGGGCGGAAGACCCAGTACTTC
CDR3 protein: CASSLQGRKTQYF

V gene: TRBV3-1
clone size: few
D gene: -
J gene: TRBJ1-2
CDR3 DNA: TGTGCCAGCAGCCAAGACACGGCGCCAGGGACGGGCGGCTACACCTTC
CDR3 protein: CASSQDTAPGTGGYTF

V gene: TRBV27
clone size: -
D gene: -
J gene: TRBJ1-4
CDR3 DNA: TGTGCCAGCAGTTCGTGGACCCGGGGTAGTGAAAAACTGTTTTTT
CDR3 protein: CASSSWTRGSEKLFF

V gene: TRBV6-6
clone size: -
D gene: -
J gene: TRBJ2-7
CDR3 DNA: TGTGCCAGCAGTCCAGGAGCAGGGGCCTACGAGCAGTACTTC
CDR3 protein: CASSPGAGAYEQYF

V gene: TRBV4-1
clone size: few
D gene: TRBD1
J gene: TRBJ1-1
CDR3 DNA: TGCGCCAGCAGCCAAGTAGGTGAGGGGGCCATGAACACTGAAGCTTTCTTT
CDR3 protein: CASSQVGEGAMNTEAFF

V gene: TRBV12-3/TRBV12-4
clone size: -
D gene: -
J gene: TRBJ2-3
CDR3 DNA: TGTGCCAGCAGTTTGAGCTCCGAGGATACGCAGTATTTT
CDR3 protein: CASSLSSEDTQYF

V gene: TRBV29-1
clone size: -
D gene: TRBD2
J gene: TRBJ2-1
CDR3 DNA: TGCAGCGTCGTGGGGACTAGCGAGACCTACAATGAGCAGTTCTTC
CDR3 protein: CSVVGTSETYNEQFF

V gene: TRBV11-2
clone size: -
D gene: -
J gene: TRBJ1-1
CDR3 DNA: TGTGCCAGCAGCTTAGTGCAGGGGCGAACTGAAGCTTTCTTT
CDR3 protein: CASSLVQGRTEAFF

V gene: TRBV5-1
clone size: once
D gene: -
J gene: TRBJ2-1
CDR3 DNA: TGCGCCAGCAGCTCACCCACAGGAGGGGGAGAAAATGAGCAGTTCTTC
CDR3 protein: CASSSPTGGGENEQFF

V gene: TRBV10-3
clone size: -
D gene: TRBD1
J gene: TRBJ1-1
CDR3 DNA: TGTGCCATCAGTCGGACAGGGCGGGACACTGAAGCTTTCTTT
CDR3 protein: CAISRTGRDTEAFF

V gene: TRBV5-6
clone size: -
D gene: -
J gene: TRBJ2-1
CDR3 DNA: TGTGCCAGCAGCTTTAGGAGCCTCTCCTACAATGAGCAGTTCTTC
CDR3 protein: CASSFRSLSYNEQFF

V gene: TRBV11-2
clone size: -
D gene: -
J gene: TRBJ2-5
CDR3 DNA: TGTGCCAGCAGCATTTTCCAGGGTGAGGGGCAAGAGACCCAGTACTTC
CDR3 protein: CASSIFQGEGQETQYF

V gene: TRBV7-3
clone size: -
D gene: -
J gene: TRBJ2-2
CDR3 DNA: TGTGCCAGCAGCCAAATCAACACCGGGGAGCTGTTTTTT
CDR3 protein: CASSQINTGELFF

V gene: TRBV4-2
clone size: once
D gene: TRBD2
J gene: TRBJ2-2
CDR3 DNA: TGTGCCAGCAGCCAAGATCCCCTAGCGGCCACCACCGGGGAGCTGTTTTTT
CDR3 protein: CASSQDPLAATTGELFF

V gene: TRBV4-3
clone size: once
D gene: TRBD2
J gene: TRBJ2-1
CDR3 DNA: TGCGCCAGCAGCCAAGATTCAGCGGGGGGGTCCTACAATGAGCAGTTCTTC
CDR3 protein: CASSQDSAGGSYNEQFF

V gene: TRBV27
clone size: -
D gene: TRBD1
J gene: TRBJ1-2
CDR3 DNA: TGTGCCAGCAGTCCCCGGACAGGGAACAACTATGGCTACACCTTC
CDR3 protein: CASSPRTGNNYGYTF

V gene: TRBV15
clone size: few
D gene: -
J gene: TRBJ2-5
CDR3 DNA: TGTGCCACCAGCAGAGATCTTCGGCAGGGCGGGGAGACCCAGTACTTC
CDR3 protein: CATSRDLRQGGETQYF

V gene: TRBV12-5
clone size: -
D gene: TRBD1
J gene: TRBJ2-5
CDR3 DNA: TGTGCTAGTGGTTTGGGGGGACAGGGGAAGCGGAAGACCCAGTACTTC
CDR3 protein: CASGLGGQGKRKTQYF

V gene: TRBV18
clone size: few
D gene: -
J gene: TRBJ2-5
CDR3 DNA: TGTGCCAGCTCACCACCTCCAGGGATGGGAGAGACCCAGTACTTC
CDR3 protein: CASSPPPGMGETQYF